The rows below give T cell receptor beta chains drawn from one sample of a study of cytomegalovirus exposure and HLA in healthy donors. Repertoires were generated with immunoSEQ multiplex PCR, while TCRdb's copy carries only in-frame clones and drops some. The data contain approximately 170,000 clones, around 75% of them singletons. Source material: PBMCs. The receptors stem from a male donor in good health and CMV-seronegative. CDR3s include the opening cysteine and the closing phenylalanine or tryptophan. D genes are given only for firm matches. Expanded clones get a size class; other rows say once, few or many, or leave the size out.

size: -
D: TRBD2
V: TRBV19
J: TRBJ2-3
CDR3: CASSPSGTSGTTDTQYF
DNA: TGTGCCAGTAGTCCCTCCGGGACTAGCGGCACCACAGATACGCAGTATTTT

size: -
D: -
V: TRBV6-5
J: TRBJ2-7
CDR3: CASSYRQDSYEQYF
DNA: TGTGCCAGCAGTTACCGCCAGGACTCCTACGAGCAGTACTTC

size: -
D: -
V: TRBV6-6
J: TRBJ2-7
CDR3: CASHSDLTYEQYF
DNA: TGTGCCAGCCACTCGGACTTAACCTACGAGCAGTACTTC

size: -
D: -
V: TRBV19
J: TRBJ1-6
CDR3: CASKGLGSPLHF
DNA: TGTGCCAGTAAGGGGCTTGGTTCACCCCTCCACTTT

size: once
D: -
V: TRBV27
J: TRBJ1-1
CDR3: CASSLLTEGGTEAFF
DNA: TGTGCCAGCAGTTTATTGACCGAGGGCGGGACTGAAGCTTTCTTT

size: -
D: TRBD1
V: TRBV18
J: TRBJ1-1
CDR3: CASSPPVRGPGSEAFF
DNA: TGTGCCAGCTCACCCCCTGTTAGGGGGCCGGGCTCTGAAGCTTTCTTT

size: -
D: -
V: TRBV7-2
J: TRBJ1-2
CDR3: CASSFFSGGAGYGYTF
DNA: TGTGCCAGCAGCTTTTTTAGCGGGGGAGCAGGGTATGGCTACACCTTC

size: -
D: TRBD1
V: TRBV6-4
J: TRBJ2-3
CDR3: CASSEGQGYDTQYF
DNA: TGTGCCAGCAGTGAGGGACAGGGTTACGATACGCAGTATTTT

size: -
D: -
V: TRBV10-3
J: TRBJ2-1
CDR3: CAISGDNEQFF
DNA: TGTGCCATCAGTGGAGACAATGAGCAGTTCTTC

size: -
D: -
V: TRBV5-4
J: TRBJ1-1
CDR3: CASSSGPNGDTEAFF
DNA: TGTGCCAGCAGTTCCGGACCGAACGGGGACACTGAAGCTTTCTTT

size: -
D: -
V: TRBV2
J: TRBJ2-3
CDR3: CASSPSAGAGTDTQYF
DNA: TGTGCCAGCAGCCCAAGTGCGGGGGCTGGGACAGATACGCAGTATTTT

size: -
D: TRBD1
V: TRBV7-6
J: TRBJ2-1
CDR3: CASTPEGTGAYNEQFF
DNA: TGTGCCAGCACCCCGGAGGGGACAGGGGCCTACAATGAGCAGTTCTTC

size: -
D: TRBD1
V: TRBV6-5
J: TRBJ1-6
CDR3: CASTLRTGQSPLHF
DNA: TGTGCCAGCACCCTGAGGACAGGGCAGTCACCCCTCCACTTT

size: -
D: -
V: TRBV7-7
J: TRBJ2-3
CDR3: CASSPGTDTQYF
DNA: TGTGCCAGCAGCCCAGGCACAGATACGCAGTATTTT